This TCR beta chain was identified in a study of CD8+ T cells in alopecia areata. Study outcomes and limitations: Higher clonality was seen in lesional scalp than in normal scalp, especially in alopecia totalis/universalis.

Sequencing templates came from extracted RNA that was reverse transcribed into cDNA. Sequencing was performed with immunoSEQ multiplex PCR; in TCRdb, only in-frame clones are kept and a portion is missing. The repertoire consists of around 140,000 clones, with roughly 64% occurring once and the leading ten covering nearly 6.5%. Comments on this clone: Its target is not known.

PBMCs, the starting material, were the source of sorted CD4+ and CD8+ T cells. The V end lost 7 bases, the J end lost 2 bases, and 16 bases lay between the germline ends. Germline V gives CDR1 ENHRY, CDR2 SYGVKD. This CDR3 is built from 15 residues. V is TRBV10-3 and J is TRBJ2-3, with D possibly TRBD2 on 7 matching bases. The sample in question was CD4+ T cells sorted from blood, obtained at week 0. The source of this sequence is a human donor with alopecia areata. Here the CDR3 reads CAIKGGLSVTDTQYF. The CDR3 bases are TGTGCCATCAAGGGGGGGCTGAGTGTCACAGATACGCAGTATTTT.